Sequencing of this TCR beta chain was carried out in a study of T cell responses to AZD1222 COVID-19 vaccine (dated by TCRdb to the early 2020s). As for the study more broadly: TCR sequencing was performed for more than 230 trial participants, of whom some 200 were given two doses of AZD1222 and about 25 were given two doses of MenACWY control vaccine. Trial participants were enrolled by age into subgroups of 18-55, 56-69 and 70-plus years, and about 150, 27 and 61 TCR-sequenced participants, respectively, were included in these subgroups. The paper as a whole reports these results and caveats: The 56-69-year group was small, and its depth increase did not reach significance, likely because of low power. After two AZD1222 doses, both the breadth and the depth of spike-specific TCRs were significantly higher than at day 0 and than in MenACWY recipients. Reportedly, almost half of the unique spike-specific TCRs recognized epitopes lying outside the regions that are mutated in the B.1.351 and B.1.1.7 variants. The whole spike protein was spanned by vaccine-associated CD4 TCRs, and dominant responses were seen in regions 160-218 and 743-854. Participants were mostly white British, with more females than males. The authors suggested clonal diversity may have been underestimated. Because no samples from the day 14 peak response were available, repertoires could be characterized only after the peak T cell response. Only a handful of AZD1222 recipients were SARS-CoV-2 seropositive at baseline, limiting conclusions about previously exposed vaccinees.

Reading the germline V gene gives CDR1 MDHEN and CDR2 SYDVKM. Spanning cysteine to phenylalanine, the CDR3 consists of 14 amino acids. Here the CDR3 DNA is all that survives: 42 bases in frame from base 1. Trimming removed 2 bases from V and 6 bases from J; the gene matches leave 2 bases unexplained. Interpreted using the paper, the time point label stands for: about 28 days (+/-7) after the second vaccine dose. Because spike-specific TCR depth and breadth did not differ between the two schedules, AZD1222 recipients who got a second dose at roughly 4 weeks were pooled with those who got a second dose at roughly 12 weeks. Samples from vaccinated people were obtained from the UK trials COV001 and COV002, which included a single-blind randomized controlled phase 2/3 trial of AZD1222 (ChAdOx1 nCoV-19) in healthy adults. For TCRbeta chain sequencing, PBMC samples from trial participants were taken at day 0 and at day 28 after the second dose.

The CDR3 regions of human TCRbeta chains were analyzed by immunosequencing. Per the original workflow: TCRs in the repertoires were compared against a reference library of SARS-CoV-2-specific TCRs that had been generated with the MIRA antigen-specificity platform. Breadth was defined as the fraction of unique TCRs that were SARS-CoV-2-associated, and depth was defined as the fraction of total T cells that were SARS-CoV-2-associated. Using the MIRA data, every spike-specific TCR was mapped to the spike region that the TCR reacted to and assigned to either a CD4 or a CD8 class. Log10-transformed breadth and depth values were compared by one-way ANOVA with Sidak's multiple comparisons tests. The table was pulled from immuneACCESS by TCRdb, which kept in-frame rearrangements only. Such tables lose some clones; where checked, under half of the loss comes from unresolved V genes, and the rest has no known cause. The DNA gave D and trimming, while V, J and clone size come from that table. This sample holds 70,000 to 90,000 clones; roughly 85% were observed only once. Of the sample, over 10% is held by the ten largest clones.

To note about this clone: Its binding antigen is unknown. No base qualities exist here, and no much larger clone lies one base off it.

This receptor chain uses TRBV28 and TRBJ2-1; TRBD2 aligns with 9 central bases. The sequence was collected from an adult who received the AZD1222 COVID-19 vaccine. Source: peripheral blood, taken 28 days after the second AZD1222 dose. The CDR3 here reads CASSLGTSTNEQFF. The DNA sequence reads TGTGCCAGCAGTTTAGGGACTAGCACCAATGAGCAGTTCTTC.